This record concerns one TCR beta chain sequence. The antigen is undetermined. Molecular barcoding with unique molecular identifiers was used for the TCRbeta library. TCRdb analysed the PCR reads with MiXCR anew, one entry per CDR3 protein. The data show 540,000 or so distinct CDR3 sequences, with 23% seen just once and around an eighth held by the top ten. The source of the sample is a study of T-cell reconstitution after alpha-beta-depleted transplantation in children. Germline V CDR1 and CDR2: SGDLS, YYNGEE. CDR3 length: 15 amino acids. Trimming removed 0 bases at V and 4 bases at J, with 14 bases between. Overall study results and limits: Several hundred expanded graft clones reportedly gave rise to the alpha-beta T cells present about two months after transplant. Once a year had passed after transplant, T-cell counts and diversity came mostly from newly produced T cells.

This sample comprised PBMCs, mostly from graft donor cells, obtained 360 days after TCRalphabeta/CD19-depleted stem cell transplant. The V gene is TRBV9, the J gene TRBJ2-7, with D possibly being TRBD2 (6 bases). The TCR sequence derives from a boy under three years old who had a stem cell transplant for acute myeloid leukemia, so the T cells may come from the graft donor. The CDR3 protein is CASSVGGTDLYEQYF. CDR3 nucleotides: TGTGCCAGCAGCGTAGGAGGGACTGACTTATACGAGCAGTACTTC. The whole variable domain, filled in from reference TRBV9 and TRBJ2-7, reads DSGVTQTPKHLITATGQRVTLRCSPRSGDLSVYWYQQSLDQGLQFLIQYYNGEERAKGNILERFSAQQFPDLHSELNLSSLELGDSALYFCASSVGGTDLYEQYFGPGTRLTVT.